Reported below is one T cell receptor beta chain. This specimen comes from a study of blood T cell repertoires in COVID-19. Germline-derived CDR1 and CDR2 are SGHTA and FQGNSA. Trimming took 2 bases from V and 2 from J, leaving 12 bases between them. CDR3 size: 15 residues. TCRdb keeps only in-frame clones here, not all; method: immunoSEQ multiplex PCR. This sample has approximately 200,000 clones; roughly four fifths occur once, and the top ten carry about 5.5%. The gene calls are TRBV7-2 and TRBJ1-1; D ambiguous. Specimen: peripheral blood. The TCR originated in a woman aged 30 to 39 with acute or convalescent COVID-19. The CDR3 nucleotides read TGTGCCAGCAGCTTAAACGTCGGTAGAAACACTGAAGCTTTCTTT. Translated: CASSLNVGRNTEAFF. The variable domain in full, completed from reference TRBV7-2 and TRBJ1-1, reads GAGVSQSPSNKVTEKGKDVELRCDPISGHTALYWYRQSLGQGLEFLIYFQGNSAPDKSGLPSDRFSAERTGGSVSTLTIQRTQQEDSAVYLCASSLNVGRNTEAFFGQGTRLTVV.